This T cell receptor beta chain came from a study of a mutant IDH1 vaccine in newly diagnosed glioma. As regards this clone: What it binds is not known.

Here immunoSEQ multiplex PCR was the method, and the copy in TCRdb shows in-frame clones only, minus some. The sample lists 23,000 or so clones; 70% to 80% were seen once. V gave up 3 bases and J gave up 5 bases, with 13 bases separating them. The CDR3 extends over 13 amino acids. Germline V CDR1 and CDR2: SQVTM, ANQGSEA. Time point: week 11, during vaccination. Mutant IDH1 20-mer peptide, at 300 ug, made up each vaccine dose, with topical imiquimod. Donors had new WHO grade 3 or 4 IDH1-mutant, ATRX-lost astrocytomas. The sequenced sample was PBMCs, obtained from a glioma patient whose treatment included an IDH1 peptide vaccine. V usage is TRBV29-1 and J usage is TRBJ2-5; D not resolved. The sequence was collected from a man aged 35-49 years with glioma. CDR3 protein: CSVDTGPRETQYF. The CDR3 coding sequence is TGCAGCGTTGACACGGGCCCGAGGGAGACCCAGTACTTC.